This entry describes one T cell receptor beta chain. Its antigen is still unknown. No base quality information exists; no much larger clone differs at one position. This record comes from a study of beta chain features in type 1 diabetes (dated by TCRdb to between 2017 and 2018). Looking at the study overall: Mean age, gender distribution, total cell number and subset yield did not differ between patients and healthy donors. A total of roughly 100,000,000 sorted cells were examined across all samples, and the number of cells per subset was strongly correlated with RNA yield. In the study, TCRB repertoires of sorted circulating CD4+ T cell subsets from recently diagnosed type 1 diabetes patients were compared with those of matched healthy donors. Naive and central memory subsets were obtained from all 30 or so donors, but regulatory and stem cell-like memory subsets were isolated from only 8 patients and roughly eight healthy donors.

Each donor gave one peripheral blood draw, roughly 0.12 L on average, collected into heparinised tubes. A BD FACSAria II was used to sort naive, central memory, regulatory and stem cell-like memory CD4+ T cells with a panel that included CD45RO, CCR7, CD25, CD127, CD95 and CD27. Every sorted population had a purity above 98%. PBMCs were isolated right away by Lymphoprep density gradient centrifugation and were stained directly, without culture. Samples were stained and sorted in pairs, with one healthy donor and one patient per experiment, so that batch effects were minimized. The CDR3, cysteine through phenylalanine, is 14 amino acids long. The CDR3 DNA has 42 bases and is translated from base 1. From the germline V gene, CDR1 is SGHTA and CDR2 is FQGNSA. Trimming costs V 1 base and J 5 bases, and their ends lie 8 bases apart. Findings and caveats that apply to the study as a whole: Patients with type 1 diabetes made fewer insertions and deleted more nucleotides at VDJ recombination sites, implying thymic rearrangement abnormalities. A moderate but significant shortening of TCRB CDR3 length was observed in type 1 diabetes patients in all four CD4+ subsets. Naive, central memory and regulatory TCRB repertoires appeared more similar among patients than among healthy donors. Because cDNA was sequenced instead of genomic DNA, activated cells with high expression could be over-represented, although the groups did not differ in activation or CD3 levels. Shorter templates might be favored by PCR, yet because patient and control samples were amplified and corrected together, any such skew would affect both groups equally. Because the HLA sub-analyses included only small numbers of individuals, any influence of HLA type on TCRB rearrangement was left unresolved.

The entire amount of isolated RNA was reverse transcribed using the High Capacity cDNA Reverse Transcription Kit, so the sequenced TCRB transcripts were expressed ones. Naive, central memory and regulatory T cell samples underwent deep immunoSEQ sequencing, averaging approximately 3.3 million total reads per sample. Sorted cells were lysed in RLT buffer, and RNA was extracted using DNase-treated RNeasy Micro or Mini kits according to cell number. To prevent cross-contamination, every cell subset was processed on its own, while patient and healthy donor samples were processed together. TCRB sequences were amplified from cDNA with the immunoSEQ multiplex PCR, producing 87-bp fragments spanning the CDR3 region. Amplicons were sequenced on the Illumina HiSeq platform. Per the source publication's procedure: PCR bias was corrected computationally using synthetic template baselines, and reads within Hamming distance 2 were collapsed, with unmergeable singletons discarded. Reads were aligned against IMGT to assign V, D and J genes, CDR3 length and insertions or deletions at six rearrangement sites. Within each subset, clonotype counts were normalized to sorted cell number, and only after that were true diversity and Gini coefficients computed with the tcR R package. The overlap coefficient, calculated on TCRB nucleotide sequences, was used to measure repertoire sharing. As a proxy for the pre-selection repertoire, out-of-frame TCRB sequences from naive cells were analyzed. TCRdb took this table from immuneACCESS and kept in-frame rearrangements with V and J called. Such tables lack part of the clones; where checked against another copy, unresolved V genes explain under half of the gap, and the rest is unexplained. D and trimming come from the DNA, and the V and J calls and clone size come from that table. Within this sample are some 660,000 clones, with over 12% of them counted one time only. The ten largest make up just under 0.04% of the sample.

The sequence was collected from a man aged 18 to 30 with type 1 diabetes. Sequenced sample: naive CD4+ T cells from blood. Reading the label with the study, this specimen's cell subset or site is: true naive CD4+ T cells. The chain joins TRBV7-2 to TRBJ2-2, with the D call tentatively TRBD1 or TRBD2, each fitting 5 bases. The CDR3 here reads CASSLDWGTGELFF. At the DNA level, the sequence is TGTGCCAGCAGCTTAGATTGGGGGACCGGGGAGCTGTTTTTT.